This TCR beta chain was sequenced for a study of early T cells in non-severe SARS-CoV-2 infection. Study background: Bulk RNA isolated from unsorted whole blood underwent sequencing; chains were not paired.

The CDR3 consists of 14 residues. CDR1 SQVTM and CDR2 ANQGSEA come from the germline V gene. Trimming stripped 4 bases from V and 0 bases from J, with 12 bases between. Tagging with unique molecular identifiers was applied to individual cDNA molecules. A single record per CDR3 protein comes from TCRdb applying MiXCR to the 5' RACE reads. In the table there are some 52,000 distinct CDR3 sequences, approximately 8% of which are singletons. This clonotype has more than one count but fewer than ten. Antigen specificity is unknown. Study-level results: VDJdb-based annotation leaned toward anti-spike CD8 responses and missed private and CD4 specificities.

Sequenced material: whole blood. The clonotype comes from an adult who was a healthcare worker with PCR-confirmed SARS-CoV-2 infection or an uninfected control (not recorded which). The chain has TRBV29-1 and TRBJ1-1; no firm D call. The CDR3 bases are TGCAGCGTTGGGCATCCCTTCATGAACACTGAAGCTTTCTTT. It translates to CSVGHPFMNTEAFF.